This T cell receptor (beta chain) appears in the sequencing data of a study of blood T cell repertoires in COVID-19. Comment on this clone: Other DNA sequences in this sample translate to the same CDR3.

Study processing details: Amplification of reference gene primers was used by the study to estimate nucleated cell counts. The protocol was immunoSEQ multiplex PCR, while the TCRdb copy is restricted to in-frame clones and leaves out a portion. V and J calls and clone size follow that table, whereas D and trimming were derived from the DNA. The sample has about 320,000 clones; around 86% are singletons. The germline gives CDR1 SGHTA, CDR2 FQGNSA. The CDR3 contains 16 residues. V was pared by 1 base and J by 1 base, with 10 bases between. The source of this sequence is a woman between 45 and 60 years old with acute or convalescent COVID-19. Sample: peripheral blood. The chain carries TRBV7-2 and TRBJ2-2; TRBD1 is a possible D gene (5 bases). The DNA of the CDR3 is TGTGCCAGCAGCTTAGTGGGAACAGGGAACACCGGGGAGCTGTTTTTT. Its protein product is CASSLVGTGNTGELFF. The full variable domain, its missing parts supplied by reference TRBV7-2 and TRBJ2-2, is GAGVSQSPSNKVTEKGKDVELRCDPISGHTALYWYRQSLGQGLEFLIYFQGNSAPDKSGLPSDRFSAERTGGSVSTLTIQRTQQEDSAVYLCASSLVGTGNTGELFFGEGSRLTVL.